The 5 T cell receptor beta chains reported below all come from one sample, sequenced in a study of T cells in Graves' hyperthyroidism and ophthalmopathy. Amplified TCR beta CDR3 regions came from RNA transcripts. The HTBI primer set was used in a first-round RT-PCR of the TCR CDR3. MiXCR was run by TCRdb on the multiplex PCR reads, yielding one entry per CDR3 protein. The table has about 660,000 distinct CDR3 sequences, 45% seen once. Sample: peripheral blood or thyroid tissue (not recorded which). These receptor sequences come from an adult man with Graves' disease, either hyperthyroidism or ophthalmopathy (not recorded which).

This clonotype was seen more than once but under ten times. V is TRBV6-5 and J is TRBJ1-6, with 11 positions matching TRBD1. V dropped 2 bases and J dropped 9; count of bases not matched to a gene: 3. The CDR3 has 15 amino acids. CDR1 and CDR2 from the germline V gene are MNHEY and SVGAGI. CDR3 sequence reads: CASSYVGQGVSPLHF. As DNA, the CDR3 is TGTGCCAGCAGTTACGTGGGACAGGGGGTTTCACCCCTCCACTTT.

This clonotype has a handful of counts. The rearrangement links TRBV6-5 to TRBJ1-5; weak D call: TRBD1 (5 bases). The germline V gene has CDR1 MNHEY and CDR2 SVGAGI. Trimming left V 8 bases short and J 7 bases short, with 15 bases between. The CDR3 contains 13 residues. CDR3 nucleotide sequence: TGTGCCAGCGGCCGGGGGTCAAGGCAGCCCCAGCATTTT. As protein: CASGRGSRQPQHF.

This clonotype occurred once. This rearrangement joins TRBV25-1 to TRBJ2-5; no definite D call. The CDR3 length is 13 residues. The germline V gene encodes CDR1 MGHDK and CDR2 SYGVNS. V was cut by 4 bases and J by 0 bases, with 6 bases left in between. The CDR3 nucleotides are TGTGCCAGCAGTGCCCCCGACCAAGAGACCCAGTACTTC. Translating it yields CASSAPDQETQYF.

The chain is built from TRBV7-9 and TRBJ2-5, with D perhaps TRBD2 (5 bases). The CDR3 spans 15 residues. V lost 5 bases to trimming and J lost 3 bases, with 16 bases between them. Germline CDR1 reads SEHNR; CDR2 reads FQNEAQ (reference sequence). The CDR3 sequence: CASSPRGPREETQYF. Written as DNA, the CDR3 is TGTGCCAGCAGCCCTCGCGGGCCCCGGGAAGAGACCCAGTACTTC.

This clonotype has a handful of counts. This chain connects TRBV4-1 to TRBJ1-5, with D uncertain. Deletions cut 5 bases from V and 3 bases from J, with 11 bases between. The CDR3 extends over 14 amino acids. The germline V gene has CDR1 MGHRA and CDR2 YSYEKL. CDR3 nucleotide sequence: TGCGCCAGCAGCTTCGGCGGAGACAATCAGCCCCAGCATTTT. Translated: CASSFGGDNQPQHF.